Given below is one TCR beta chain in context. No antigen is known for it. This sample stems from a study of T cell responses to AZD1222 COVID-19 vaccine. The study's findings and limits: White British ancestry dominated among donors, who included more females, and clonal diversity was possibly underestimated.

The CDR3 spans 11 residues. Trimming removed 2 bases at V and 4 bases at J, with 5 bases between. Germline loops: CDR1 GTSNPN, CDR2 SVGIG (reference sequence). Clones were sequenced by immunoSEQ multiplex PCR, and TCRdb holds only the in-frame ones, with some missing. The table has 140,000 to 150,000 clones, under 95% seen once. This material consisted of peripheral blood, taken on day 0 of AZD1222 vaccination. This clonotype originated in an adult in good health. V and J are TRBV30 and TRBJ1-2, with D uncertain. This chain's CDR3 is CAWSLSYGYTF. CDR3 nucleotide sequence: TGTGCCTGGAGTTTGTCCTATGGCTACACCTTC.